This T cell receptor (beta chain) was captured in a study of T cell repertoires in cytomegalovirus infection. Across the whole study: Carrying CMV and the relevant HLA type showed in public TCR beta signatures.

Germline-derived CDR1 and CDR2 are SGHNT and YYREEE (reference sequence). The CDR3 totals 15 residues. Trimming cost V 9 bases and J 3 bases; bases outside gene matches: 13. Note on this clonotype: Its antigen is unknown.

TCRdb re-derived calls from the reads in MiXCR, one entry per CDR3 protein. The table records some 57,000 distinct CDR3 sequences, roughly a third of them present only once. This clonotype originated in a human donor in good health (CMV status not recorded). Some clones in this sample may be carry-over from other donors' samples. Input material: PBMCs, sequenced either directly or after in vitro stimulation (not recorded which). The V and J genes are TRBV5-4 and TRBJ2-5; TRBD2 agrees at 8 bases. CDR3 bases: TGTGCCACTTCGAACGCGGGGGGCCGGGAAGAGACCCAGTACTTC. Amino acid sequence: CATSNAGGREETQYF.